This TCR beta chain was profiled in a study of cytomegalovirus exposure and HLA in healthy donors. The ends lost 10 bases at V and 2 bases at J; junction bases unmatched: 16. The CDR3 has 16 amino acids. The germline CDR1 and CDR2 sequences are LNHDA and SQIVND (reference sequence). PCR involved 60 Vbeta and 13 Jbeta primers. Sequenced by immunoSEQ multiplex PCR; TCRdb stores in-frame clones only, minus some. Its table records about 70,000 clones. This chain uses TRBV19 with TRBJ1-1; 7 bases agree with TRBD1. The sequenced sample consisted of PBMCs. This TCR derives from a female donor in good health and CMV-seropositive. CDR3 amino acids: CATFTTGLKSNTEAFF. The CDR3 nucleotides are TGTGCCACTTTCACGACAGGGCTAAAGAGTAACACTGAAGCTTTCTTT.